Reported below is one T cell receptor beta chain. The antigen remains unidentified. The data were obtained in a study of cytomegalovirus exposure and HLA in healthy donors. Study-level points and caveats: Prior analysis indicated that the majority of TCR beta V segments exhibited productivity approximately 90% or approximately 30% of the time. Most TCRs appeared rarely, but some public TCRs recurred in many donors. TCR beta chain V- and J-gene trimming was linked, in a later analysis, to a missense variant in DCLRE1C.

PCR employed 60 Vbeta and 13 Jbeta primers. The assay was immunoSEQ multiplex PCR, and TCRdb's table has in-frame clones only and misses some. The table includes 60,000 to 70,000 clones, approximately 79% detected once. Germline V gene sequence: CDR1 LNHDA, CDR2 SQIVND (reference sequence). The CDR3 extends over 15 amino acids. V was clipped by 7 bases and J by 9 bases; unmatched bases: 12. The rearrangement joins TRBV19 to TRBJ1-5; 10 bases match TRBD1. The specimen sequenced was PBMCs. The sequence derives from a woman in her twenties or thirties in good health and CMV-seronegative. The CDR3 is CASMGTGVGEGPQHF. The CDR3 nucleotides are TGTGCCAGTATGGGGACAGGGGTTGGGGAAGGGCCCCAGCATTTT.